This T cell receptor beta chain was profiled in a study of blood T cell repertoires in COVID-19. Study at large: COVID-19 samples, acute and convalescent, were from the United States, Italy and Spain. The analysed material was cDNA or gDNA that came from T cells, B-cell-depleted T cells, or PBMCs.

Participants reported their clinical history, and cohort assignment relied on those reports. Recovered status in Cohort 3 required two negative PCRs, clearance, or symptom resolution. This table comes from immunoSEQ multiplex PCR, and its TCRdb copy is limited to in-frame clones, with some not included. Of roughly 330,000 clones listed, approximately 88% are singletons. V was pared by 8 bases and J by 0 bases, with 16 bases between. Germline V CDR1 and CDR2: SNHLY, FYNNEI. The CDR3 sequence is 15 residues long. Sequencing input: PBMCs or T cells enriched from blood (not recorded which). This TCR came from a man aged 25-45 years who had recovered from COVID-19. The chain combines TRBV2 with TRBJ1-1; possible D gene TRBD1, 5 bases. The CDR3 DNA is TGTGCCAGCGGGGGGAGGAGGGCTCTGAACACTGAAGCTTTCTTT. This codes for CASGGRRALNTEAFF.